The T cell receptor beta chain under discussion was sequenced for a study of T cell responses to AZD1222 COVID-19 vaccine. Study-wide findings and caveats: All repertoire sampling was performed exclusively after the peak T cell response. Dominant CD4 TCR responses targeted spike regions 160-218 and 743-854. Seropositive at baseline were only a handful of AZD1222 recipients.

In the case of this clone: Its antigen is unknown. Different DNA sequences within this sample yield the same CDR3.

The germline gives CDR1 LNHDA, CDR2 SQIVND (reference sequence). This CDR3 has 13 residues. V was cut by 3 bases and J by 1 base, with 6 bases left in between. Assay used: immunoSEQ multiplex PCR; TCRdb lists only in-frame clones, some missing. There are 200,000 to 250,000 clones in the sample; roughly 94% occur only once, and 1.7% lies in the top ten. This sequence originates from an adult who received the MenACWY meningococcal vaccine as a control. The sequences come from peripheral blood, collected 28 days after the second dose of the MenACWY control vaccine. The chain couples TRBV19 to TRBJ1-1; D not certain. The CDR3 coding sequence is TGTGCCAGTAGTATTACGAAGAACACTGAAGCTTTCTTT. This gives the protein CASSITKNTEAFF.